One sample yielded the 11 T cell receptor beta chains listed below, sequenced in a study of cytomegalovirus exposure and HLA in healthy donors. PCR amplification relied on 60 Vbeta primers (plus 13 Jbeta primers). Sequencing was performed with immunoSEQ multiplex PCR; in TCRdb, only in-frame clones are kept and a portion is missing. This table holds 90,000 or so clones, 75% to 85% found once. Material for sequencing was PBMCs. The origin of the receptors is a man under 40 in good health and CMV-seropositive.

The rearrangement links TRBV27 to TRBJ1-6; 7 nucleotides line up with TRBD1. V was clipped by 0 bases and J by 6 bases; unmatched bases: 5. Germline V gene lookup returns CDR1 MNHEY and CDR2 SMNVEV (reference sequence). The CDR3 sequence is 16 residues long. CDR3 DNA sequence: TGTGCCAGCAGTTTATCGTCGGGACAGTTTAATTCACCCCTCCACTTT. As protein: CASSLSSGQFNSPLHF.

This sequence joins TRBV9 and TRBJ2-7; D is possibly TRBD2 (6 bases). The CDR3 is 16 residues long. The germline V and J ends were trimmed by 5 bases and 1 base, with 19 bases remaining between them. Germline V gene lookup returns CDR1 SGDLS and CDR2 YYNGEE. The CDR3 DNA reads TGTGCCAGCAGTGCGGGACCCGAGGAGGGTTCCTACGAGCAGTACTTC. This gives the protein CASSAGPEEGSYEQYF.

This clone was seen ten or more times. The rearrangement joins TRBV6-6 to TRBJ1-1; TRBD1 is a possible D gene (5 bases). In germline, CDR1 is MNHNY, CDR2 SVGAGI (reference sequence). Between the trimmed V and J ends, which lost 2 bases and 2 bases, there was a span of 6 bases. CDR3 length: 13 residues. The CDR3 bases are TGTGCCAGCAGTTACACAGGCAACACTGAAGCTTTCTTT. Its protein is CASSYTGNTEAFF.

The genes are TRBV5-6 and TRBJ2-3; D is undetermined. CDR1 is SGHDT and CDR2 is YYEEEE in the germline V gene. The CDR3 covers 14 residues. V lost 0 bases, J lost 2 bases, and 7 bases lay in between. The CDR3 region is CASSLGSFTDTQYF. The CDR3 DNA is TGTGCCAGCAGCTTGGGCAGTTTCACAGATACGCAGTATTTT.

V usage is TRBV27 and J usage is TRBJ1-5, with TRBD1 as a possible D gene (5 bases). The CDR3 covers 17 residues. CDR1 is MNHEY and CDR2 is SMNVEV in the germline V gene (reference sequence). Trimming removed 10 bases at V and 0 bases at J, with 22 bases between. DNA for the CDR3: TGTGCCACCCGGCCGGGGGGTAGTGTTTATAGCAATCAGCCCCAGCATTTT. It encodes CATRPGGSVYSNQPQHF.

This rearrangement joins TRBV11-3 to TRBJ2-1; D might be TRBD2 (6 bases). The CDR3 has 16 residues. Deletions cut 6 bases from V and 0 bases from J, with 15 bases between. The germline V gene has CDR1 SGHNT and CDR2 YENEEA. The DNA for the CDR3 is TGTGCCAGCAGTCCAACCGGAGGGAGCTCCTACAATGAGCAGTTCTTC. Residues: CASSPTGGSSYNEQFF. The full variable domain, rest sourced from reference TRBV11-3 and TRBJ2-1, is EAGVVQSPRYKIIEKKQPVAFWCNPISGHNTLYWYLQNLGQGPELLIRYENEEAVDDSQLPKDRFSAERLKGVDSTLKIQPAELGDSAVYLCASSPTGGSSYNEQFFGPGTRLTVL.

The V call is TRBV28, the J call TRBJ2-2, with D possibly TRBD2 on 5 matching bases. Per germline, CDR1 MDHEN and CDR2 SYDVKM. V lost 3 bases and J 4 bases, leaving 15 bases between the germline ends. This CDR3 spans 16 amino acids. The CDR3 DNA reads as TGTGCCAGCAGTTTCTCGAGGGTACAGTTCACCGGGGAGCTGTTTTTT. Protein sequence: CASSFSRVQFTGELFF.

This clone was seen a few times. This sequence joins TRBV30 and TRBJ1-2; D call uncertain. This CDR3 comprises 13 residues. Between the trimmed V and J ends, which lost 5 bases and 0 bases, there was a span of 10 bases. Germline V lookup: CDR1 GTSNPN, CDR2 SVGIG (reference sequence). CDR3 DNA sequence: TGTGCCTGGTCGCGGCTTTCTAACTATGGCTACACCTTC. It yields the protein CAWSRLSNYGYTF.

The genes are TRBV7-2 and TRBJ2-1; weak D call: TRBD1 (6 bases). Trimming removed 5 bases from V and 4 bases from J, with 12 bases in between. Germline CDR1 SGHTA, CDR2 FQGNSA. The length of the CDR3 is 14 residues. This chain's CDR3 is CASSPDSAYNEQFF. The CDR3 region has the DNA TGTGCCAGCAGCCCGGACAGCGCATACAATGAGCAGTTCTTC.

This chain joins TRBV18 and TRBJ1-5, with D perhaps matching TRBD1 (6 bases). The CDR3 consists of 13 residues. Per germline, CDR1 KGHSH and CDR2 LQKENI. Trimming removed 3 bases from V and 8 bases from J, with 11 bases in between. The CDR3 nucleotides are TGTGCCAGCTCACCCCAACAGGGAGAGCCCCAGCATTTT. This gives the protein CASSPQQGEPQHF. Combining the CDR3 with reference TRBV18 and TRBJ1-5 gives the whole variable domain NAGVMQNPRHLVRRRGQEARLRCSPMKGHSHVYWYRQLPEEGLKFMVYLQKENIIDESGMPKERFSAEFPKEGPSILRIQQVVRGDSAAYFCASSPQQGEPQHFGDGTRLSIL.

This clone was picked up one time. V gene TRBV20-1 combines with J gene TRBJ1-2, with D possibly being TRBD1 (5 bases). This CDR3 has 11 amino acids. CDR1 is DFQATT, CDR2 SNEGSKA, per germline (reference sequence). In nucleotides, the CDR3 is TGCACCGCGGTCTGGGGCAGTGGCTACACCTTC. This translates into CTAVWGSGYTF.